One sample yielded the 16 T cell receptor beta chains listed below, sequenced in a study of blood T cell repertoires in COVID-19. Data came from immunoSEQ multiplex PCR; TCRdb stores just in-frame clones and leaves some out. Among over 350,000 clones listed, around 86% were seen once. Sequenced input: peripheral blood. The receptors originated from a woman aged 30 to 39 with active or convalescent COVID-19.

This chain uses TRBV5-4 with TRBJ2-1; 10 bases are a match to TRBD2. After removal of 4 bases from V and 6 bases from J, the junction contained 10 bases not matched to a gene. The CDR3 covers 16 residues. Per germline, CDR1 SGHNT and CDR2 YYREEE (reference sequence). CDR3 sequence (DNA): TGTGCCAGCAGCAGCCAGCGGGAGGGGGAGGGCAATGAGCAGTTCTTC. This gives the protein CASSSQREGEGNEQFF.

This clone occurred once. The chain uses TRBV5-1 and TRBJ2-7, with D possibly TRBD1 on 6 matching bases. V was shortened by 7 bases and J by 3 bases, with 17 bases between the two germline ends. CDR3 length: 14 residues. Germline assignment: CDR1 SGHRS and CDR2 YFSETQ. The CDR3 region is CASGDDPGDYEQYF. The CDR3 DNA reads TGCGCCAGCGGGGACGACCCAGGGGACTACGAGCAGTACTTC.

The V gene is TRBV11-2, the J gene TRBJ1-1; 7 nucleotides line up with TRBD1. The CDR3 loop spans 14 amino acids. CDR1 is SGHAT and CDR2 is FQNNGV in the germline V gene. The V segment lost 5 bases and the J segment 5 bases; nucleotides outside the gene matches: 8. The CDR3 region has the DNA TGTGCCAGCAGCCTAAGGACAGGCGGGACTGAAGCTTTCTTT. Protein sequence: CASSLRTGGTEAFF.

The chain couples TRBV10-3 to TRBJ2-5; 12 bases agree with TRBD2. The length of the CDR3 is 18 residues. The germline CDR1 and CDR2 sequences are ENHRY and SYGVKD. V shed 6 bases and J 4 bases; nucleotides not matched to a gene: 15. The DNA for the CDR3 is TGTGCCATCAGCCTCACTCAGACTAGCGGGAGTTCGTTAGAGACCCAGTACTTC. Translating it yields CAISLTQTSGSSLETQYF.

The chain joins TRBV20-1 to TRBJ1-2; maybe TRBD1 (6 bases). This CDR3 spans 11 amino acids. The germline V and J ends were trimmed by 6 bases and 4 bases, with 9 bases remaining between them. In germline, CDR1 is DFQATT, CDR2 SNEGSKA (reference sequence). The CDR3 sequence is CSAWDTYGYTF. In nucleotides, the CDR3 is TGCAGTGCCTGGGACACCTATGGCTACACCTTC.

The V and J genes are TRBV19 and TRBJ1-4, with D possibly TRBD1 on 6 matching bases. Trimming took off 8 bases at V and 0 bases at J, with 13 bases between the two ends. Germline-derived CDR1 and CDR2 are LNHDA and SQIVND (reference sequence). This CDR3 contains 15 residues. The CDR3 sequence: CASSTGFATNEKLFF. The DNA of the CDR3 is TGTGCCAGTTCAACAGGGTTTGCAACTAATGAAAAACTGTTTTTT.

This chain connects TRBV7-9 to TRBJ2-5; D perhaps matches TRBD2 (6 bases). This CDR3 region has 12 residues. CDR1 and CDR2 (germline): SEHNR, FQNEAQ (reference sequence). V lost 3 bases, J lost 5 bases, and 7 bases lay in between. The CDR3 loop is CASSFGGETQYF. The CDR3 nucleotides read TGTGCCAGCAGCTTTGGGGGGGAGACCCAGTACTTC.

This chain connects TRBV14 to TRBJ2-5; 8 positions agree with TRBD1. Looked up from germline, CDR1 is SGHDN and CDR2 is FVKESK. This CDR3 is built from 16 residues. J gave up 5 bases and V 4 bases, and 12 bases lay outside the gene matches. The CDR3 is CASSPLDRGVSETQYF. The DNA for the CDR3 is TGTGCCAGCAGCCCCTTAGACAGGGGAGTTTCGGAGACCCAGTACTTC.

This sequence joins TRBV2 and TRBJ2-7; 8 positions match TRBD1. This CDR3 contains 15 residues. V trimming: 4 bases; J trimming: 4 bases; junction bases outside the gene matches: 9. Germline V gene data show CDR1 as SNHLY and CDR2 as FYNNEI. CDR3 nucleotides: TGTGCCAGCAGTGGGGGAAGGACAGGGATATACGAGCAGTACTTC. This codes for CASSGGRTGIYEQYF.

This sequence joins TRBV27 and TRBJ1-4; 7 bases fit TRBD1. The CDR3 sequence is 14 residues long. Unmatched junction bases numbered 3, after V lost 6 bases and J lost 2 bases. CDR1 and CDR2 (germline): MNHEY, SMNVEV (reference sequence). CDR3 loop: CASSRGQTNEKLFF. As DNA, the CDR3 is TGTGCCAGCAGCCGGGGACAGACTAATGAAAAACTGTTTTTT. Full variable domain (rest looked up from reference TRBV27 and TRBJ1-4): EAQVTQNPRYLITVTGKKLTVTCSQNMNHEYMSWYRQDPGLGLRQIYYSMNVEVTDKGDVPEGYKVSRKEKRNFPLILESPSPNQTSLYFCASSRGQTNEKLFFGSGTQLSVL.

CDR3 sequence (DNA): TGTGCCAGCAGTTACTCCGGGGGACTCTATGGCTACACCTTC. As protein: CASSYSGGLYGYTF. This chain joins TRBV6-5 and TRBJ1-2; a possible D gene is TRBD1 (5 bases). There are 14 residues in the CDR3. Per the germline V gene, CDR1 is MNHEY and CDR2 is SVGAGI. V shed 0 bases and J shed 4 bases, with 9 bases lying between them.

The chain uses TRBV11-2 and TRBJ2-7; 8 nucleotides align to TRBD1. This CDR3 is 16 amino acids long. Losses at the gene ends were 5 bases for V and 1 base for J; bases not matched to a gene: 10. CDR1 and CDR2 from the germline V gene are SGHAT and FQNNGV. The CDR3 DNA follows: TGTGCCAGCAGCCTAAACGGCGGACAGGGTTCCTACGAGCAGTACTTC. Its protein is CASSLNGGQGSYEQYF.

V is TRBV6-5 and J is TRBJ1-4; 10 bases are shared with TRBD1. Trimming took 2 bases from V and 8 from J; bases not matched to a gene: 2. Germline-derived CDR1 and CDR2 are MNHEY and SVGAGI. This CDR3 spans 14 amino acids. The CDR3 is CASSYPDRGEKLFF. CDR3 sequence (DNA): TGTGCCAGCAGTTACCCGGACAGGGGGGAAAAACTGTTTTTT.

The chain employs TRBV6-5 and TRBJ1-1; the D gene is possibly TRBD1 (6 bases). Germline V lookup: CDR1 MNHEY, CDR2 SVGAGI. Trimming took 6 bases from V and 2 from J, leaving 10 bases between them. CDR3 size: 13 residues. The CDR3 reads CASSSGVNTEAFF. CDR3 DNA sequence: TGTGCCAGCAGCTCAGGGGTCAACACTGAAGCTTTCTTT.

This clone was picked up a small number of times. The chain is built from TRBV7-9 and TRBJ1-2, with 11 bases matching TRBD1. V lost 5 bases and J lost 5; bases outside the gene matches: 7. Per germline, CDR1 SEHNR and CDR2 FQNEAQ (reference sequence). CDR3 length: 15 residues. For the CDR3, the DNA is TGTGCCAGCAGCCCTCCGGGACAGGGGGATTATGGCTACACCTTC. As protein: CASSPPGQGDYGYTF.

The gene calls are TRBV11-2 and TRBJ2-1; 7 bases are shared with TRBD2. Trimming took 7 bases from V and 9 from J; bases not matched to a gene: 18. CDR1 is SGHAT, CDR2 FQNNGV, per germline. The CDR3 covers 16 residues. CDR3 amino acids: CASIMTVAGSRAEQFF. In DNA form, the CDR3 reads TGTGCCAGCATCATGACTGTAGCGGGTAGTCGTGCTGAGCAGTTCTTC.